One sample yielded the 7 T cell receptor beta chains listed below, sequenced in a study of T-cell memory formation after mild COVID-19. TCRdb used MiXCR to reprocess the 5' RACE reads, holding one entry per CDR3 protein. The sample has hundreds of thousands of distinct CDR3 sequences, less than 25% seen once. Specimen: PBMCs or a T cell subset sorted from them (not recorded which). Source of these receptors: an adult woman who had mild COVID-19 (a few samples of this study predate the infection). Cell type and time point are not known.

This clonotype was found a few times. The CDR3 region is CASSEGTETNTGELFF. The CDR3, as DNA: TGCGCCAGCAGCGAAGGGACGGAAACGAACACCGGGGAGCTGTTTTTT. V usage is TRBV5-1 and J usage is TRBJ2-2, with D possibly being TRBD1 or TRBD2 (5 bases each). The CDR3 is 16 residues long. CDR1 and CDR2 (germline): SGHRS, YFSETQ. The V and J ends lost 4 bases and 0 bases respectively, with 13 bases between them.

V and J are TRBV20-1 and TRBJ1-1; D is ambiguous. This CDR3 comprises 11 residues. Germline values: CDR1 DFQATT, CDR2 SNEGSKA (reference sequence). The V end was cut by 6 bases, the J end by 5 bases, with 10 bases between. The CDR3 coding sequence is TGCAGTGCAGAGGCCGTTACTGAAGCTTTCTTT. Protein: CSAEAVTEAFF.

This clonotype showed up many times. The gene calls are TRBV12-3 or TRBV12-4 and TRBJ1-2; maybe TRBD1 (5 bases). Trimming took off 5 bases at V and 4 bases at J, with 8 bases between the two ends. The CDR3 is 12 amino acids. The CDR3 DNA is TGTGCCAGCAGTGATGACAGCTATGGCTACACCTTC. It translates to CASSDDSYGYTF.

The chain has TRBV6-1 and TRBJ1-5; TRBD1 aligns across 10 bases. J lost 4 bases, V lost 6 bases, and 6 bases had no gene match. This CDR3 region has 15 residues. The germline V gene has CDR1 MNHNS and CDR2 SASEGT. CDR3 loop: CASRTRQGANQPQHF. CDR3 in DNA: TGTGCCAGCAGGACTAGACAGGGGGCAAATCAGCCCCAGCATTTT.

This clonotype was observed at least ten times. The CDR3 DNA reads TGTGCCAGCAGTTCCCCCCTAATATTAGCGGGGGGCCAACTGAACACCGGGGAGCTGTTTTTT. This translates into CASSSPLILAGGQLNTGELFF. The chain uses TRBV12-3 or TRBV12-4 and TRBJ2-2; 10 bases align to TRBD2. This CDR3 is 21 amino acids long. With V trimmed by 4 bases and J by 1 base, 18 bases remained unmatched.

The chain couples TRBV4-3 to TRBJ2-7; no clear D. Trimming removed 2 bases from V and 0 bases from J, with 11 bases in between. The CDR3 covers 15 residues. In germline, CDR1 is LGHNA, CDR2 YSLEER. DNA of the CDR3: TGCGCCAGCAGCCAATCCACGGCGAGCTCCTACGAGCAGTACTTC. Translation gives CASSQSTASSYEQYF.

This clonotype was seen a handful of times. The gene calls are TRBV7-9 and TRBJ2-2; D remains unclear. The V and J ends lost 5 bases and 6 bases respectively, with 16 bases between them. The germline V gene has CDR1 SEHNR and CDR2 FQNEAQ (reference sequence). The CDR3 covers 15 residues. The DNA of the CDR3 is TGTGCCAGCAGCACGAGGATGGGTAGTGCCGGGGAGCTGTTTTTT. It translates to CASSTRMGSAGELFF.